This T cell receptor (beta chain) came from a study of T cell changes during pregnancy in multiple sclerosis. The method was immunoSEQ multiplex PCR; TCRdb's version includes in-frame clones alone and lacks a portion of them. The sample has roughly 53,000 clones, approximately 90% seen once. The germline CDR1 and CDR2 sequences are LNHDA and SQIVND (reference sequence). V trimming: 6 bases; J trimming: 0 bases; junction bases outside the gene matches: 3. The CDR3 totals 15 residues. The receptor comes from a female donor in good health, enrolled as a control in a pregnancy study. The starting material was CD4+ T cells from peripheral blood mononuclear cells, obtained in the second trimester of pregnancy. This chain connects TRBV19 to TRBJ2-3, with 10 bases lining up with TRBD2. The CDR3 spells CASSSTSGSTDTQYF. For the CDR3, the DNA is TGTGCCAGTAGCTCGACTAGCGGGAGCACAGATACGCAGTATTTT.